One sample yielded the 28 T cell receptor beta chains listed below, sequenced in a study of T-cell memory formation after mild COVID-19. TCRdb itself ran the 5' RACE reads through MiXCR, one entry per CDR3 protein. The table includes just under 550,000 distinct CDR3 sequences, 20% detected once. The sample consisted of PBMCs or a T cell subset sorted from them (not recorded which). The receptors stem from an adult woman who had mild COVID-19 (a few samples of this study predate the infection). Cell type and time point are not known.

The chain employs TRBV7-8 and TRBJ1-6; 8 bases fit TRBD1. The CDR3 runs 15 residues. Looked up from germline, CDR1 is SGHVS and CDR2 is FQNEAQ. With V trimmed by 6 bases and J by 6 bases, 7 bases remained unmatched. DNA for the CDR3: TGTGCCAGCAGACAGAGGACAGGGTTTAATTCACCCCTCCACTTT. This gives the protein CASRQRTGFNSPLHF.

In its sample, this clonotype was seen a few times. The chain joins TRBV5-4 to TRBJ1-1; 8 bases line up with TRBD1. Germline V lookup: CDR1 SGHNT, CDR2 YYREEE (reference sequence). Germline trimming cut 2 bases from V and 0 bases from J; bases unmatched to any gene: 6. This CDR3 is 16 amino acids long. The CDR3 coding sequence is TGTGCCAGCAGCTTCAGGGGGCTCGCGATGAACACTGAAGCTTTCTTT. Amino acid sequence: CASSFRGLAMNTEAFF.

The chain recombines TRBV12-3 or TRBV12-4 with TRBJ2-1, with TRBD2 matching 11 bases. This CDR3 is built from 13 residues. With 3 bases clipped from V and 15 bases from J, the junction kept 7 bases outside the gene matches. CDR3 region: CASSFRLAGPVFF. CDR3 nucleotides: TGTGCCAGCAGTTTCCGACTAGCGGGGCCCGTGTTCTTC.

This clonotype has only a few counts. The rearrangement joins TRBV5-1 to TRBJ2-7; 9 bases fit TRBD1. The V gene end was trimmed by 0 bases and the J gene end by 4 bases; junction bases not matched to a gene: 8. CDR1 is SGHRS and CDR2 is YFSETQ in the germline V gene. The CDR3 is 16 amino acids. CDR3 DNA: TGCGCCAGCAGCTTGGTTTCGGGACAGGGTCTATACGAGCAGTACTTC. Amino acid sequence: CASSLVSGQGLYEQYF. The full variable domain, its missing parts supplied by reference TRBV5-1 and TRBJ2-7, is KAGVTQTPRYLIKTRGQQVTLSCSPISGHRSVSWYQQTPGQGLQFLFEYFSETQRNKGNFPGRFSGRQFSNSRSEMNVSTLELGDSALYLCASSLVSGQGLYEQYFGPGTRLTVT.

This sequence joins TRBV21-1 and TRBJ1-1. TRBV21-1 is a listed pseudogene. This CDR3 region has 16 residues. This CDR3 is CASSKPKRLVNTEAFF. The CDR3 DNA sequence: TGTGCCAGCAGCAAACCGAAGAGGCTCGTGAACACTGAAGCTTTCTTT.

This clonotype was detected ten times or more. The J gene is TRBJ2-5, the V gene TRBV7-2, with 7 bases fitting TRBD1. This CDR3 has 14 amino acids. CDR1 SGHTA and CDR2 FQGNSA come from the germline V gene. V trimming: 5 bases; J trimming: 0 bases; junction bases outside the gene matches: 3. The CDR3 nucleotides read TGTGCCAGCAGCCAGGGGGATCACCAAGAGACCCAGTACTTC. Translating gives CASSQGDHQETQYF.

This clonotype was recorded a few times. The chain is built from TRBV3-1 and TRBJ2-2; D is undetermined. Germline CDR1 is LGHDT and CDR2 is YNNKEL (reference sequence). Deletions cut 3 bases from V and 7 bases from J, with 12 bases between. The CDR3 consists of 14 residues. Here the CDR3 DNA reads TGTGCCAGCAGCCACCGATCGGCTATCGGGGAGCTGTTTTTT. It yields the protein CASSHRSAIGELFF.

This clonotype was seen many times. The chain is built from TRBV7-2 and TRBJ2-7; perhaps TRBD2 as D (5 bases). Trimming shortened V by 8 bases and J by 2 bases, and 13 bases separated the two germline ends. This CDR3 has 13 residues. Germline CDR1 is SGHTA and CDR2 is FQGNSA. The CDR3: CASSPGSPYEQYF. The DNA of the CDR3 is TGTGCCAGCTCCCCGGGGAGTCCCTACGAGCAGTACTTC.

This clonotype has more than one count but fewer than ten. The chain links TRBV12-5 to TRBJ2-7; 7 bases fit TRBD1. The CDR3 is made up of 20 amino acids. Germline values: CDR1 LGHNT, CDR2 FRNRAP. J lost 2 bases, V lost 5 bases, and 24 bases had no gene match. Written as DNA, the CDR3 is TGTGCTAGTGGTCTTAGACCCGGGACAGACCCGGAAGCGAATCCCTACGAGCAGTACTTC. Translating it yields CASGLRPGTDPEANPYEQYF.

This clonotype was observed many times. This chain uses TRBV7-2 with TRBJ2-5; no reliable D call. Germline V gene sequence: CDR1 SGHTA, CDR2 FQGNSA. V was pared by 2 bases and J by 1 base, with 5 bases between. The CDR3 is 13 amino acids. The CDR3: CASSLSPQETQYF. In DNA form, the CDR3 reads TGTGCCAGCAGCTTAAGCCCCCAAGAGACCCAGTACTTC.

The chain recombines TRBV9 with TRBJ2-7; no reliable D call. V gave up 2 bases and J gave up 2 bases, with 11 bases separating them. Germline V gene data show CDR1 as SGDLS and CDR2 as YYNGEE. The length of the CDR3 is 14 residues. DNA of the CDR3: TGTGCCAGCAGCGTGGTCGCGTCCACCTACGAGCAGTACTTC. Protein: CASSVVASTYEQYF. The full variable domain, its missing parts supplied by reference TRBV9 and TRBJ2-7, is DSGVTQTPKHLITATGQRVTLRCSPRSGDLSVYWYQQSLDQGLQFLIQYYNGEERAKGNILERFSAQQFPDLHSELNLSSLELGDSALYFCASSVVASTYEQYFGPGTRLTVT.

The CDR3 region has the DNA TGTGCCAGCAGTCCCTCAGGGGGCCACACCGGGGAGCTGTTTTTT. Protein product: CASSPSGGHTGELFF. The chain couples TRBV12-3 or TRBV12-4 to TRBJ2-2; TRBD1 matches at 8 bases. The CDR3 is 15 amino acids. Trimming removed 5 bases from V and 3 bases from J; junction bases left unmatched: 5.

V gene TRBV20-1 combines with J gene TRBJ1-3; D is ambiguous. Trimming removed 6 bases at V and 0 bases at J, with 9 bases between. This CDR3 spans 13 amino acids. Germline loops: CDR1 DFQATT, CDR2 SNEGSKA (reference sequence). The CDR3 DNA is TGCAGTGCCTCAGAATTCTCTGGAAACACCATATATTTT. Translating it yields CSASEFSGNTIYF.

The V and J genes are TRBV19 and TRBJ2-3; D ambiguous. The CDR3 sequence is 14 residues long. Germline V gene lookup returns CDR1 LNHDA and CDR2 SQIVND (reference sequence). Trimming removed 3 bases at V and 2 bases at J, with 9 bases between. CDR3 region: CASSITEFTDTQYF. CDR3 in DNA: TGTGCCAGTAGTATTACAGAATTCACAGATACGCAGTATTTT.

The V gene is TRBV21-1, the J gene TRBJ2-1; the D call of TRBD1 is as the table states it, not checked on the DNA. TRBV21-1 is tagged as a pseudogene. This CDR3 is 17 amino acids long. The CDR3 here is CASSKVSGVACYNEQFF. CDR3 nucleotide sequence: TGTGCCAGCAGCAAAGTGTCAGGGGTAGCCTGCTACAATGAGCAGTTCTTC.

This chain connects TRBV18 to TRBJ1-1; D possibly corresponds to TRBD1 (5 bases). The CDR3 runs 12 residues. Looked up from germline, CDR1 is KGHSH and CDR2 is LQKENI. V shed 6 bases and J shed 6 bases, with 11 bases lying between them. CDR3 sequence (DNA): TGTGCCAGCTCGATTCTAGGGGCTGAAGCTTTCTTT. This translates into CASSILGAEAFF.

The sample holds a few counts of this clonotype. V and J are TRBV12-3 or TRBV12-4 and TRBJ2-7; D remains ambiguous. The CDR3 is made up of 14 amino acids. V was shortened by 1 base and J by 3 bases, with 10 bases between the two germline ends. The DNA for the CDR3 is TGTGCCAGCAGTTTAGGAATTGGTATCTACGAGCAGTACTTC. Translation: CASSLGIGIYEQYF.

The table lists this clonotype with many counts. The rearrangement uses TRBV7-9 and TRBJ1-1; D remains ambiguous. Germline CDR1 and CDR2: SEHNR and FQNEAQ (reference sequence). V lost 4 bases, J lost 5 bases, and 5 bases lay in between. The CDR3 sequence is 11 residues long. The CDR3: CASSSITEAFF. CDR3 nucleotide sequence: TGTGCCAGCAGCTCCATAACTGAAGCTTTCTTT.

This clonotype occurred once. The V call is TRBV27, the J call TRBJ1-1; the D is unclear. The CDR3 runs 14 residues. The V end lost 0 bases, the J end lost 5 bases, and 10 bases lay between the germline ends. Per the germline V gene, CDR1 is MNHEY and CDR2 is SMNVEV (reference sequence). The chain's CDR3 is CASSLSRRPTEAFF. The CDR3 bases are TGTGCCAGCAGTTTATCAAGGCGCCCGACTGAAGCTTTCTTT.

This clonotype was seen more than once but under ten times. This chain connects TRBV20-1 to TRBJ1-1; unclear D gene. Per the germline V gene, CDR1 is DFQATT and CDR2 is SNEGSKA (reference sequence). The V end was cut by 6 bases, the J end by 1 base, with 6 bases between. The CDR3 is 11 residues long. The CDR3 region has the DNA TGCAGTGCCCTACAGAACACTGAAGCTTTCTTT. This translates into CSALQNTEAFF.

J is TRBJ2-7 and V is TRBV29-1; TRBD1 agrees at 12 bases. CDR1 SQVTM and CDR2 ANQGSEA come from the germline V gene. CDR3 size: 13 residues. V dropped 7 bases and J dropped 3; count of bases not matched to a gene: 4. The CDR3 nucleotides are TGCAGCGCCGGGACAGGGGGCGGCTACGAGCAGTACTTC. The encoded protein is CSAGTGGGYEQYF.

The rearrangement links TRBV19 to TRBJ2-6; TRBD1 matches at 7 bases. CDR3 length: 14 amino acids. Germline CDR1 and CDR2: LNHDA and SQIVND (reference sequence). Unmatched junction bases numbered 2, after V lost 7 bases and J lost 2 bases. The CDR3 protein is CASTQGAGANVLTF. CDR3 sequence (DNA): TGTGCCAGTACCCAGGGGGCTGGGGCCAACGTCCTGACTTTC. Based on the CDR3 plus reference TRBV19 and TRBJ2-6, the full variable domain is DGGITQSPKYLFRKEGQNVTLSCEQNLNHDAMYWYRQDPGQGLRLIYYSQIVNDFQKGDIAEGYSVSREKKESFPLTVTSAQKNPTAFYLCASTQGAGANVLTFGAGSRLTVL.

The sample holds a few counts of this clonotype. This chain joins TRBV9 and TRBJ2-3; the D is unclear. The V end was cut by 3 bases, the J end by 2 bases, with 19 bases between. The CDR3 runs to 17 residues. The germline V gene has CDR1 SGDLS and CDR2 YYNGEE. Here the CDR3 reads CASSARGDTGTTDTQYF. CDR3 coding DNA: TGTGCCAGCAGCGCGAGAGGAGACACCGGAACCACAGATACGCAGTATTTT.

The table lists this clonotype with a few counts. The J gene is TRBJ2-7, the V gene TRBV4-1; a possible D gene is TRBD1 (6 bases). Between the trimmed V and J ends, which lost 1 base and 6 bases, there was a span of 10 bases. The CDR3 is made up of 13 amino acids. Looked up from germline, CDR1 is MGHRA and CDR2 is YSYEKL. The CDR3 sequence: CASSQGTGSEQYF. The CDR3, as DNA: TGCGCCAGCAGCCAAGGTACAGGGTCCGAGCAGTACTTC.

This clonotype has a handful of counts. The J gene is TRBJ2-5, the V gene TRBV7-2; 12 bases agree with TRBD2. Germline V gives CDR1 SGHTA, CDR2 FQGNSA. This CDR3 contains 16 residues. V shed 6 bases and J 3 bases; nucleotides not matched to a gene: 8. The CDR3 nucleotides read TGTGCCAGCAGTGGATCTGGACTAGCGGGAAAAGAGACCCAGTACTTC. This encodes CASSGSGLAGKETQYF.

The rearrangement joins TRBV6-5 to TRBJ1-2; D gene unclear. This CDR3 is built from 13 residues. The germline gives CDR1 MNHEY, CDR2 SVGAGI. The germline V and J ends were trimmed by 5 bases and 5 bases, with 12 bases remaining between them. For the CDR3, the DNA is TGTGCCAGCAGTCGGACGATATCATATGGCTACACCTTC. It yields the protein CASSRTISYGYTF.

In this sample, this clonotype turned up once. The CDR3 spells CASKLGGPGYTF. The CDR3 bases are TGTGCCAGCAAACTGGGCGGTCCTGGCTACACCTTC. The V gene is TRBV12-3 or TRBV12-4, the J gene TRBJ1-2; no clear D. There are 12 residues in the CDR3. Trimming took 7 bases from V and 7 from J, leaving 13 bases between them.

The V gene is TRBV7-9, the J gene TRBJ2-6; no firm D call. Per germline, CDR1 SEHNR and CDR2 FQNEAQ (reference sequence). This CDR3 contains 17 residues. Trimming stripped 1 base from V and 2 bases from J, with 12 bases between. This CDR3 reads CASSLEHEAAGANVLTF. The CDR3 DNA is TGTGCCAGCAGCTTAGAGCATGAGGCTGCTGGGGCCAACGTCCTGACTTTC.